This T cell receptor beta chain was retrieved from a study of T-cell reconstitution after alpha-beta-depleted transplantation in children. CDR3 length: 14 residues. Germline loops: CDR1 SNHLY, CDR2 FYNNEI. V was clipped by 5 bases and J by 0 bases, with 10 bases between them. Library preparation (for TCRbeta) was performed with unique molecular identifiers. A single record per CDR3 protein comes from TCRdb applying MiXCR to the PCR reads. The top ten hold 2.4% of the sample, which has hundreds of thousands of distinct CDR3 sequences, 30% to 35% seen once. Sequencing was performed on PBMCs from the stem cell graft donor, taken from the stem cell graft. The TCR sequence derives from a human donor who donated a stem cell graft to a child with aplastic anemia. J is TRBJ1-1 and V is TRBV2; tentatively, D is TRBD1 (5 bases). DNA of the CDR3: TGTGCCAGCAGTCAGGGACTTTTGAACACTGAAGCTTTCTTT. This codes for CASSQGLLNTEAFF.